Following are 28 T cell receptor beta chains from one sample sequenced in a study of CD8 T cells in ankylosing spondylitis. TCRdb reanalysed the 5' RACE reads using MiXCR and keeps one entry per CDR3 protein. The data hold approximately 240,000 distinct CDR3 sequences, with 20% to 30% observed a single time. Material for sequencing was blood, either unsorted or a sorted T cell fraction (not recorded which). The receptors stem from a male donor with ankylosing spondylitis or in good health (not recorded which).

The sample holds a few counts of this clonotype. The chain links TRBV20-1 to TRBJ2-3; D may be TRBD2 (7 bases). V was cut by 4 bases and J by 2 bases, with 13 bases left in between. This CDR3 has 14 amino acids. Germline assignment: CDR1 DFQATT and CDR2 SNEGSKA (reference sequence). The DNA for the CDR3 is TGCAGTGCTACACCAGGGGACTACACAGATACGCAGTATTTT. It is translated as CSATPGDYTDTQYF.

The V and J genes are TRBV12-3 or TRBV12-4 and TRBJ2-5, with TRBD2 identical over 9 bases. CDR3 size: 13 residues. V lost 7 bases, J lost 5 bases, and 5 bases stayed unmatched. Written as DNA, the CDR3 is TGTGCCAGCACCCTACTAGCGGGCGAGACCCAGTACTTC. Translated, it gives CASTLLAGETQYF.

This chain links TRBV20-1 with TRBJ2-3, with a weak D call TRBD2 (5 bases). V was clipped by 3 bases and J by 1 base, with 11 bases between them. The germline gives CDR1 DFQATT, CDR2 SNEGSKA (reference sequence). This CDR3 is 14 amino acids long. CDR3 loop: CSASVQRRTDTQYF. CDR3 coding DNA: TGCAGTGCTAGTGTCCAGCGGCGCACAGATACGCAGTATTTT.

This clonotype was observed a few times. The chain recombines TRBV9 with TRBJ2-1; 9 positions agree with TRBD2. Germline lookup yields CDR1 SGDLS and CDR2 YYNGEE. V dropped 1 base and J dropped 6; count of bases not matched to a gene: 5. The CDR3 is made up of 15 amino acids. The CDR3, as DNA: TGTGCCAGCAGCGTAAGCGGGGGGTTCTCCAATGAGCAGTTCTTC. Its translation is CASSVSGGFSNEQFF.

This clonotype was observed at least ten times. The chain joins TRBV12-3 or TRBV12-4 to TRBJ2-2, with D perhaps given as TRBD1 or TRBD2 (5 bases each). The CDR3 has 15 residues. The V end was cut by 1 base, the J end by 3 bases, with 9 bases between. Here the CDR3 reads CASSLGMGDTGELFF. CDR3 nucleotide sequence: TGTGCCAGCAGTTTAGGAATGGGGGACACCGGGGAGCTGTTTTTT.

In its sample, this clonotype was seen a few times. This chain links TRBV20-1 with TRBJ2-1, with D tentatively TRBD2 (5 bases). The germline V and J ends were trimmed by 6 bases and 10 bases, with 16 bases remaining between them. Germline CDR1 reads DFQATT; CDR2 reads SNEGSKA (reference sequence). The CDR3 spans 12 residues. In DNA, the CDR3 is TGCAGTGCACCAAGGACTTCGAAGGAGCAGTTCTTC. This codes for CSAPRTSKEQFF.

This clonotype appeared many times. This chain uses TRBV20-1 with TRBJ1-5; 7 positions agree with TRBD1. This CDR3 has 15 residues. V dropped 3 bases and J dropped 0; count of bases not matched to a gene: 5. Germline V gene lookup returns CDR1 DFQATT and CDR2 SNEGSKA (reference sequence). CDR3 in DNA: TGCAGTGCTAGGAGACAGGGCCATAGCAATCAGCCCCAGCATTTT. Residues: CSARRQGHSNQPQHF.

CDR3 loop: CSVEGRPGQPTDTQYF. The CDR3 DNA sequence: TGCAGCGTTGAAGGCAGGCCGGGACAGCCCACAGATACGCAGTATTTT. This chain links TRBV29-1 with TRBJ2-3, with 7 bases identical to TRBD1. With V trimmed by 1 base and J by 2 bases, 9 bases remained unmatched. The CDR3 has 16 residues. The germline V gene encodes CDR1 SQVTM and CDR2 ANQGSEA.

The CDR3 loop is CASSLLAGETQYF. CDR3 sequence (DNA): TGTGCCAGCAGCTTACTAGCAGGAGAGACCCAGTACTTC. This chain uses TRBV7-9 with TRBJ2-5; D might be TRBD2 (5 bases). The V end lost 2 bases, the J end lost 4 bases, and 8 bases lay between the germline ends. Germline V lookup: CDR1 SEHNR, CDR2 FQNEAQ (reference sequence). CDR3 size: 13 residues.

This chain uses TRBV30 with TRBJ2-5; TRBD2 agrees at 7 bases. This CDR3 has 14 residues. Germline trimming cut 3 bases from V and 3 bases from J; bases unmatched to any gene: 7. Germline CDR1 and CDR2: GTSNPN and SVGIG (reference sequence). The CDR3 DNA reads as TGTGCCTGGAGCACCGGGACTATTAAAGAGACCCAGTACTTC. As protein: CAWSTGTIKETQYF.

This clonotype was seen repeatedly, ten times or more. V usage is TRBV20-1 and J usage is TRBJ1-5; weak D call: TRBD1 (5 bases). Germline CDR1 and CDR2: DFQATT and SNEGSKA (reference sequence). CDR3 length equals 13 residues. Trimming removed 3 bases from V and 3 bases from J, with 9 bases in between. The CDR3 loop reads CSASSRDNQPQHF. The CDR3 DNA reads TGCAGTGCTAGTTCCAGGGACAATCAGCCCCAGCATTTT.

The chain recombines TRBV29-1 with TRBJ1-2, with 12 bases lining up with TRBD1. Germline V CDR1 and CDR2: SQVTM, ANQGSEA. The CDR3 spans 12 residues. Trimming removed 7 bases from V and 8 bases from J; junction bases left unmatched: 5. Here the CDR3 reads CSAAGQGAGYTF. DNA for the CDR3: TGCAGCGCCGCGGGACAGGGGGCGGGCTACACCTTC.

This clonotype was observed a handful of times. Here the CDR3 reads CSALNWRGHQETQYF. The CDR3 DNA reads TGCAGTGCTCTTAATTGGCGGGGGCACCAAGAGACCCAGTACTTC. V gene TRBV20-1 combines with J gene TRBJ2-5, with D tentatively TRBD2 (7 bases). The germline V and J ends were trimmed by 5 bases and 0 bases, with 16 bases remaining between them. The CDR3 totals 15 residues. CDR1 DFQATT and CDR2 SNEGSKA come from the germline V gene (reference sequence).

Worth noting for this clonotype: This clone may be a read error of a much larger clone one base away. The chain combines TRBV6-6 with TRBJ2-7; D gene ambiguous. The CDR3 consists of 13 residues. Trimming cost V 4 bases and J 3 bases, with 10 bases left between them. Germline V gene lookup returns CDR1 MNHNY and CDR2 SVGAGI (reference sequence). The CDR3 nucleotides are TGTGCCAGCAGTTTGTACAGCTTCTACGAGCAGTACTTC. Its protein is CASSLYSFYEQYF.

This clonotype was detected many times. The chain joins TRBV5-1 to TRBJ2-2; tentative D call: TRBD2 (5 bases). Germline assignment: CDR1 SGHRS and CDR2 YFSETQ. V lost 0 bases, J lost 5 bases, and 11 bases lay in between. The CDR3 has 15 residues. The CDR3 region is CASSLAERRTGELFF. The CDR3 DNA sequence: TGCGCCAGCAGCTTGGCTGAGCGGAGAACCGGGGAGCTGTTTTTT.

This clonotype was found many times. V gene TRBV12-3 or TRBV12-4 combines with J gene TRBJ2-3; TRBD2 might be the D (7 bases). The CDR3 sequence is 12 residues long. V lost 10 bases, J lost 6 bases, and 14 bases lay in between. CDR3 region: CATLEGGDTQYF. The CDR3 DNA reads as TGTGCCACCCTAGAGGGGGGGGATACGCAGTATTTT.

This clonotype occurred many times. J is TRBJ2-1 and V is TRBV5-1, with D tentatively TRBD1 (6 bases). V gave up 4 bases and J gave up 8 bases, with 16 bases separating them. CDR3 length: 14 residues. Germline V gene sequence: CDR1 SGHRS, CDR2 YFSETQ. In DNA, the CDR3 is TGCGCCAGCAGCCGGGCAGGGGACGGGGATGAGCAGTTCTTC. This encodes CASSRAGDGDEQFF.

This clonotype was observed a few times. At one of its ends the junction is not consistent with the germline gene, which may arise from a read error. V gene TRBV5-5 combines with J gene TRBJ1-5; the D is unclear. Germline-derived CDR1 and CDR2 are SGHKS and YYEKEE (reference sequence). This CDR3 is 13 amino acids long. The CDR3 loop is CASSFHRDQHQHF. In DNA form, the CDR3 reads TGTGCCAGCAGCTTTCACCGTGATCAGCACCAGCATTTT.

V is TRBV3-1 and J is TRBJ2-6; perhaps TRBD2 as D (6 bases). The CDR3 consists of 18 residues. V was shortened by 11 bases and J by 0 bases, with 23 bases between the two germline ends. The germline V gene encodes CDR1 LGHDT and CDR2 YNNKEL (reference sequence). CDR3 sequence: CALVSRRGLSSGANVLTF. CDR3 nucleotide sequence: TGTGCCCTCGTTTCTAGGAGGGGCCTTTCCTCTGGGGCCAACGTCCTGACTTTC.

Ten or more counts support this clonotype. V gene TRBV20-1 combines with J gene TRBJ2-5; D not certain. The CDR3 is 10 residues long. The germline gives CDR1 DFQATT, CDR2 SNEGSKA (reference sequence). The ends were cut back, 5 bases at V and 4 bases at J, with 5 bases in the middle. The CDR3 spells CSASLETQYF. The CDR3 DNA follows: TGCAGTGCTTCCTTAGAGACCCAGTACTTC.

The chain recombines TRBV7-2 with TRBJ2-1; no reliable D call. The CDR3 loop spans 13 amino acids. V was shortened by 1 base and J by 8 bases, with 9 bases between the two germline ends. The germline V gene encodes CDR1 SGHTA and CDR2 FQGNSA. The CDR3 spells CASSLGLGDEQFF. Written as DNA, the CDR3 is TGTGCCAGCAGCTTAGGGTTAGGCGATGAGCAGTTCTTC.

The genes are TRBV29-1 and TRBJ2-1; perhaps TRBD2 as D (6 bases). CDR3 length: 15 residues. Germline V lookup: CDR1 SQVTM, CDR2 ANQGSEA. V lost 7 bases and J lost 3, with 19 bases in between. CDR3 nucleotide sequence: TGCAGCGGCGGGGATCCGGGACGAGGCTACAATGAGCAGTTCTTC. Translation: CSGGDPGRGYNEQFF.

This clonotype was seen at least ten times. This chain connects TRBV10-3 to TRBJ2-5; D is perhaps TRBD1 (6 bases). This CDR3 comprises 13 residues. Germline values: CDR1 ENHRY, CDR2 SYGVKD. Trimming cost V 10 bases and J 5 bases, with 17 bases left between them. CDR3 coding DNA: TGTGCCACCACCACAGGGTTTGGGGAGACCCAGTACTTC. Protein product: CATTTGFGETQYF.

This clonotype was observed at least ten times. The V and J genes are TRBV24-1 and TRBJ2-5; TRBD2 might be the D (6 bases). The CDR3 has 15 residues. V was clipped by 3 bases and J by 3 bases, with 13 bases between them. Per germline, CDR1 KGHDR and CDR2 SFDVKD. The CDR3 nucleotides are TGTGCCACCAGTGATCCAGGGACTGGTAAAGAGACCCAGTACTTC. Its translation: CATSDPGTGKETQYF.

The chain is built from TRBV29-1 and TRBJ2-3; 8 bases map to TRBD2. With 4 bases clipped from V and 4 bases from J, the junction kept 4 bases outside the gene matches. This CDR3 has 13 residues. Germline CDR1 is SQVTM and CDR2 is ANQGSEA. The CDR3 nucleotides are TGCAGCGTTGGCCCCGGGGGGGCAGATACGCAGTATTTT. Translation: CSVGPGGADTQYF.

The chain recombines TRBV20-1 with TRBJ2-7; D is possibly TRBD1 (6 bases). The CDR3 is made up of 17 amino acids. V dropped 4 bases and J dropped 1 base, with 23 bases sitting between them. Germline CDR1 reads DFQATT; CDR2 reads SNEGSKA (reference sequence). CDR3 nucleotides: TGCAGTGCTACAAAGATCCGCTCAGGGGCCATGTCCTACGAGCAGTACTTC. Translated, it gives CSATKIRSGAMSYEQYF.

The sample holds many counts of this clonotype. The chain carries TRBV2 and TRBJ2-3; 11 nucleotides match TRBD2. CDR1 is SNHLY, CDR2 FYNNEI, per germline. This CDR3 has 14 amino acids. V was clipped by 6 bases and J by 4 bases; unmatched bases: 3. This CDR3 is CASRDSGGADTQYF. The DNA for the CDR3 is TGTGCCAGCAGGGATAGCGGGGGGGCAGATACGCAGTATTTT.

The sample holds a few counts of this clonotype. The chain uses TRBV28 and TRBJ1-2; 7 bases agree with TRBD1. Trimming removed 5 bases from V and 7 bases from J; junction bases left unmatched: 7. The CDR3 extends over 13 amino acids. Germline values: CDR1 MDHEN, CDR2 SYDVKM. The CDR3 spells CASSPPTGFGYTF. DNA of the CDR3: TGTGCCAGCAGTCCCCCGACAGGGTTTGGCTACACCTTC.